The rows below give T cell receptor beta chains drawn from one sample of a study of control samples from healthy donors and cancer patients. Assay used: immunoSEQ multiplex PCR; TCRdb lists only in-frame clones, some missing. The table includes about 410,000 clones, approximately 92% detected once. Sequencing input: PBMCs. The receptors shown here come from a middle-aged man with head and neck cancer. The CDR3 runs from the conserved cysteine through the conserved F or W. A D gene is named only where the DNA matches it firmly. The size entry is marked missing in some rows and otherwise reads once, few, many or a size class.

V gene	D gene	J gene	clone size	CDR3 protein	CDR3 DNA
TRBV27	.	TRBJ2-7	.	CASSSPDSGQYF	TGTGCCAGCAGTTCCCCCGACTCGGGGCAGTACTTC
TRBV9	TRBD2	TRBJ2-5	.	CASSVVGGIGETQYF	TGTGCCAGCAGCGTAGTGGGAGGGATAGGAGAGACCCAGTACTTC
TRBV28	TRBD1	TRBJ1-1	.	CASSFQYRGGSFF	TGTGCCAGCAGTTTCCAGTACAGGGGCGGGTCTTTCTTT
TRBV25-1	.	TRBJ2-7	once	CASSDPSQGEEQYF	TGTGCCAGCAGTGACCCCTCTCAGGGAGAGGAGCAGTACTTC
TRBV4-3	.	TRBJ1-5	.	CASSQDPGRAGGQPQHF	TGCGCCAGCAGCCAAGACCCCGGCAGGGCGGGTGGTCAGCCCCAGCATTTT
TRBV9	.	TRBJ1-6	.	CASSVDGQASPLHF	TGTGCCAGCAGCGTAGATGGGCAGGCCTCACCCCTCCACTTT
TRBV3-1/TRBV3-2	.	TRBJ2-2	.	CASSQTRVAGELFF	TGTGCCAGCAGCCAAACCAGGGTCGCCGGGGAGCTGTTTTTT
TRBV28	TRBD2	TRBJ2-3	.	CASSLLTSGGSTDTQYF	TGTGCCAGCAGTTTACTAACTAGCGGGGGGAGCACAGATACGCAGTATTTT
TRBV11-2	.	TRBJ1-3	.	CASSFSGLSGNTIYF	TGTGCCAGCAGCTTCTCCGGACTCTCTGGAAACACCATATATTTT
TRBV25-1	.	TRBJ2-1	once	CASSWRARGNEQFF	TGTGCCAGCAGCTGGCGAGCGCGGGGAAATGAGCAGTTCTTC
TRBV7-6	TRBD2	TRBJ2-2	.	CASSPGTSGYTGELFF	TGTGCCAGCAGTCCAGGGACTAGCGGGTATACCGGGGAGCTGTTTTTT
TRBV27	.	TRBJ1-1	.	CASSFLGTNTEAFF	TGTGCCAGCAGTTTTCTTGGGACGAACACTGAAGCTTTCTTT
TRBV12-3/TRBV12-4	.	TRBJ2-5	.	CASSPGWETQYF	TGTGCCAGCAGTCCCGGTTGGGAGACCCAGTACTTC
TRBV11-2	.	TRBJ1-3	.	CASSRMRASSGNTIYF	TGTGCCAGCAGCAGAATGAGGGCTAGCTCTGGAAACACCATATATTTT
TRBV7-8	.	TRBJ2-7	.	CASRINGAGNHEQYF	TGTGCCAGCAGAATTAACGGGGCAGGGAACCACGAGCAGTACTTC
TRBV7-3	.	TRBJ2-1	once	CASSSNSYNEQFF	TGTGCCAGCAGCTCCAACTCATACAATGAGCAGTTCTTC
TRBV4-1	.	TRBJ1-4	.	CASSQNSQSLNEKLFF	TGCGCCAGCAGCCAAAATTCACAATCCTTAAATGAAAAACTGTTTTTT
TRBV7-6	TRBD1	TRBJ2-3	once	CASSFTGGDTQYF	TGTGCCAGCAGCTTCACAGGGGGAGATACGCAGTATTTT
TRBV19	.	TRBJ2-7	.	CASSPREGREQYF	TGTGCCAGTAGCCCCCGCGAGGGCCGGGAGCAGTACTTC
TRBV4-3	.	TRBJ1-2	.	CASSQDVTGPNYGYTF	TGCGCCAGCAGCCAAGATGTAACGGGGCCCAACTATGGCTACACCTTC
TRBV7-7	TRBD1	TRBJ2-2	.	CASSPDRVDTGELFF	TGTGCTAGCAGCCCCGACAGGGTCGACACCGGGGAGCTGTTTTTT
TRBV15	.	TRBJ1-2	.	CATSRDINQRVAKGYTF	TGTGCCACCAGCAGAGACATTAACCAGCGGGTGGCTAAGGGCTACACCTTC
TRBV30	.	TRBJ2-6	.	CAWSRSSGANVLTF	TGTGCCTGGAGTAGGAGCTCTGGGGCCAACGTCCTGACTTTC
TRBV5-1	TRBD2	TRBJ2-7	.	CASSLKTSGTYEQYF	TGCGCCAGCAGCTTGAAAACTAGCGGAACCTACGAGCAGTACTTC
TRBV6-2/TRBV6-3	TRBD1	TRBJ1-5	.	CASSDGQGQNQPQHF	TGTGCCAGCAGTGACGGACAGGGCCAGAATCAGCCCCAGCATTTT
TRBV19	.	TRBJ2-2	.	CASSLALEANTGELFF	TGTGCCAGTAGCTTGGCCTTGGAAGCGAACACCGGGGAGCTGTTTTTT
TRBV30	.	TRBJ1-2	.	CAWSVLGSYGYTF	TGTGCCTGGAGTGTACTCGGAAGTTATGGCTACACCTTC
TRBV30	.	TRBJ2-7	.	CASSQDRTYEQYF	TGTGCCTCGTCTCAGGACCGCACCTACGAGCAGTACTTC
TRBV29-1	TRBD1	TRBJ2-3	.	CSVGWDRASDTQYF	TGCAGCGTTGGCTGGGACAGGGCGTCAGATACGCAGTATTTT
TRBV2	.	TRBJ2-3	.	CASRVGVSTDTQYF	TGTGCCAGCAGAGTCGGGGTCAGCACAGATACGCAGTATTTT
TRBV6-5	.	TRBJ1-3	.	CASREVTSGNTIYF	TGTGCCAGCAGAGAGGTGACCTCTGGAAACACCATATATTTT
TRBV7-3	.	TRBJ2-1	.	CASSLNGPPAGYNEQFF	TGTGCCAGCAGCTTAAACGGTCCCCCGGCCGGCTACAATGAGCAGTTCTTC
TRBV28	.	TRBJ2-5	.	CASTGPGGGWETQYF	TGTGCCAGCACTGGGCCAGGGGGAGGTTGGGAGACCCAGTACTTC
TRBV5-1	TRBD1	TRBJ2-5	.	CASSFSGTGRQETQYF	TGCGCCAGCAGCTTCTCCGGGACAGGGCGTCAAGAGACCCAGTACTTC
TRBV6-6	.	TRBJ1-5	.	CASSYSGSNQPQHF	TGTGCCAGCAGTTACTCAGGTAGCAATCAGCCCCAGCATTTT
TRBV5-1	.	TRBJ2-3	.	CASSLGGTQYF	TGCGCCAGCAGCTTAGGGGGTACGCAGTATTTT
TRBV7-7	TRBD2	TRBJ2-1	.	CASSLAGENEQFF	TGTGCTAGCAGCTTAGCGGGAGAAAATGAGCAGTTCTTC
TRBV30	.	TRBJ1-6	.	CAWSVRERSPLHF	TGTGCCTGGTCGGTCAGGGAGAGGTCACCCCTCCACTTT
TRBV4-1	.	TRBJ1-5	.	CASSQTSGSFNQPQHF	TGCGCCAGCAGCCAAACGTCAGGGTCATTCAATCAGCCCCAGCATTTT
TRBV11-3	.	TRBJ1-1	.	CASSRQENTEAFF	TGTGCCAGCAGCCGACAGGAGAACACTGAAGCTTTCTTT
TRBV27	.	TRBJ2-3	.	CASSLNGGTDTQYF	TGTGCCAGCAGTTTAAACGGGGGCACAGATACGCAGTATTTT
TRBV7-9	.	TRBJ1-2	.	CASSLDSYGYTF	TGTGCCAGCAGCTTAGACAGCTATGGCTACACCTTC
TRBV6-5	TRBD1	TRBJ2-2	.	CASSYSKQGAWELFF	TGTGCCAGCAGCTACTCGAAGCAGGGGGCCTGGGAGCTGTTTTTT
TRBV7-9	.	TRBJ1-2	.	CASSFGNNGYTF	TGTGCCAGCAGCTTTGGTAATAATGGCTACACCTTC
TRBV30	.	TRBJ2-2	.	CAWSATNTGELFF	TGTGCCTGGAGTGCCACGAACACCGGGGAGCTGTTTTTT
TRBV28	.	TRBJ1-5	.	CASVPSDGSNQPQHF	TGTGCCAGCGTCCCCAGTGACGGTAGCAATCAGCCCCAGCATTTT
TRBV9	.	TRBJ2-5	.	CASSEGSGALQETQYF	TGTGCCAGCAGCGAGGGGTCGGGGGCCCTTCAAGAGACCCAGTACTTC
TRBV19	.	TRBJ2-5	.	CASSTLTGAAWETQYF	TGTGCCAGTAGTACCCTCACGGGGGCCGCGTGGGAGACCCAGTACTTC
TRBV28	.	TRBJ2-1	.	CASRPQGSSYNEQFF	TGTGCCAGCAGACCACAGGGCAGCTCCTACAATGAGCAGTTCTTC
TRBV18	TRBD2	TRBJ2-7	.	CASSPPTSSGKTSYEQYF	TGTGCCAGCTCACCCCCCACCTCTAGCGGGAAAACCTCCTACGAGCAGTACTTC
TRBV6-5	.	TRBJ1-5	.	CASSYSKTGRQPQHF	TGTGCCAGCAGTTACTCGAAGACGGGGCGTCAGCCCCAGCATTTT
TRBV6-5	.	TRBJ2-1	.	CASSYGGREQFF	TGTGCCAGCAGTTACGGGGGGCGGGAGCAGTTCTTC
TRBV29-1	TRBD1	TRBJ2-2	.	CSMNRGGTGELFF	TGCAGCATGAACAGGGGTGGGACCGGGGAGCTGTTTTTT
TRBV6-5	TRBD2	TRBJ2-7	once	CASSYSSGSYEQYF	TGTGCCAGCAGTTACAGCAGCGGGAGCTACGAGCAGTACTTC